The source of this T cell receptor (beta chain) is a study of spatial heterogeneity in lung cancer. Time point defined: sample taken at primary tumor resection. There were roughly 72 donors, all of them untreated patients with early-stage non-small cell lung cancer. Frozen PBMC, nontumor lung or tumor provided whole RNA, which was sequenced unsorted. CDR1 SGHRS and CDR2 YFSETQ come from the germline V gene. Trimming took off 0 bases at V and 1 base at J, with 12 bases between the two ends. The length of the CDR3 is 16 residues. Unique molecular identifiers tagged every individual TCR cDNA molecule. From the 5' RACE reads, TCRdb called clonotypes with MiXCR, one entry per CDR3 protein. The table has around 9,900 distinct CDR3 sequences, approximately 5.8% seen once; the top ten hold 7.1%. Whole-study results and caveats: Expanded intratumoral alpha and beta TCR counts tracked tumor mutation counts.

The sample holds many counts of this clonotype. What it binds is unknown. Sample: lung tumor tissue, taken at surgery. The chain carries TRBV5-1 and TRBJ2-3; D uncertain. This TCR came from a female donor with early-stage non-small cell lung cancer. CDR3 amino acids: CASSLALVRGTDTQYF. The CDR3 bases are TGCGCCAGCAGCTTGGCCCTGGTTAGGGGCACAGATACGCAGTATTTT.